The clone carrying this TCR beta chain was counted a few times. TCRdb's table, derived via immunoSEQ multiplex PCR, lists solely in-frame clones and lacks some. Of 190,000 or so clones listed, about two thirds are singletons. This entry is derived from a study of cytotoxic CD8 clonotypes in ibrutinib-treated CLL. Study in general: There were, on average, approximately 260,000 productive templates and about 85,000 productive rearrangements per sample.

This CDR3 has 13 amino acids. Trimming took off 3 bases at V and 0 bases at J, with 6 bases between the two ends. Germline assignment: CDR1 GTSNPN and CDR2 SVGIG (reference sequence). This chain uses TRBV30 with TRBJ1-5; the D is unclear. Sequences were derived from PBMCs, sampled after 24 months of ibrutinib treatment. The receptor comes from a human donor with chronic lymphocytic leukemia. DNA of the CDR3: TGTGCCTGGAGCGGCAGTAGCAATCAGCCCCAGCATTTT. As protein: CAWSGSSNQPQHF. The full variable domain, its missing parts supplied by reference TRBV30 and TRBJ1-5, is SQTIHQWPATLVQPVGSPLSLECTVEGTSNPNLYWYRQAAGRGLQLLFYSVGIGQISSEVPQNLSASRPQDRQFILSSKKLLLSDSGFYLCAWSGSSNQPQHFGDGTRLSIL.